One sample yielded the 3 T cell receptor beta chains listed below, sequenced in a study of cytomegalovirus exposure and HLA in healthy donors. 60 Vbeta and 13 Jbeta primers were used in PCR. The method was immunoSEQ multiplex PCR; TCRdb's version includes in-frame clones alone and lacks a portion of them. The sample carries over 100,000 clones, around 10% recorded once. The specimen sequenced was PBMCs. The receptors were sampled from a man aged 40-49 years in good health and CMV-seropositive.

A few counts support this clone. The CDR3 bases are TGTGCCAGCAGTGAAAATGGACAGAGGGGCCGTGGCTACACCTTC. It translates to CASSENGQRGRGYTF. The rearrangement joins TRBV2 to TRBJ1-2; D perhaps matches TRBD1 (6 bases). Trimming pared 2 bases from V and 7 bases from J, leaving 17 bases between. Germline CDR1 and CDR2: SNHLY and FYNNEI. The length of the CDR3 is 15 residues.

This clone turned up a few times. The chain joins TRBV28 to TRBJ1-1, with D unclear. Germline-derived CDR1 and CDR2 are MDHEN and SYDVKM. V was shortened by 5 bases and J by 2 bases, with 9 bases between the two germline ends. The CDR3 extends over 13 amino acids. The CDR3, as DNA: TGTGCCAGCAGTCTACCCCGAAACACTGAAGCTTTCTTT. Translated: CASSLPRNTEAFF.

This chain connects TRBV4-2 to TRBJ1-5; 10 positions agree with TRBD1. The V gene end was trimmed by 0 bases and the J gene end by 6 bases; junction bases not matched to a gene: 5. The germline V gene has CDR1 LGHNA and CDR2 YNFKEQ. The CDR3 spans 16 residues. The CDR3 nucleotides read TGTGCCAGCAGCCAAGATGTGACAGGGGGCCGTCAGCCCCAGCATTTT. It yields the protein CASSQDVTGGRQPQHF.